The text below deals with one T cell receptor (beta chain). Antigen unknown. With V trimmed by 11 bases and J by 3 bases, 19 bases remained unmatched. The CDR3 length is 17 residues. Germline-derived CDR1 and CDR2 are LGHDT and YNNKEL (reference sequence). These data come from a study of T-cell reconstitution after alpha-beta-depleted transplantation in children. Study-level points and caveats: TCRbeta diversity was high at day 60 in some patients (a result of surviving recipient T cells and thymic progenitors). Diversity and T-cell counts at one year after transplant derived mostly from new T cells. Reports say that about two months after transplant, the alpha-beta T cells came out of several hundred graft clones that had expanded.

A library of TCRbeta sequences, prepared with unique molecular identifiers, was generated. TCRdb independently ran MiXCR on the PCR reads; one entry per CDR3 protein. This table has 200,000 to 250,000 distinct CDR3 sequences, less than 9% appearing once. The input for sequencing was PBMCs, mostly from graft donor cells, taken 180 days after TCRalphabeta/CD19-depleted stem cell transplant. The clonotype comes from a male patient aged 10 to 17 who had a stem cell transplant for acute lymphoblastic leukemia, so the T cells may come from the graft donor. The chain couples TRBV3-1 to TRBJ1-5; 7 bases fit TRBD1. The CDR3 protein is CACTQAGGPGNNQPQHF. For the CDR3, the DNA is TGTGCCTGCACCCAAGCAGGGGGGCCCGGGAACAATCAGCCCCAGCATTTT.